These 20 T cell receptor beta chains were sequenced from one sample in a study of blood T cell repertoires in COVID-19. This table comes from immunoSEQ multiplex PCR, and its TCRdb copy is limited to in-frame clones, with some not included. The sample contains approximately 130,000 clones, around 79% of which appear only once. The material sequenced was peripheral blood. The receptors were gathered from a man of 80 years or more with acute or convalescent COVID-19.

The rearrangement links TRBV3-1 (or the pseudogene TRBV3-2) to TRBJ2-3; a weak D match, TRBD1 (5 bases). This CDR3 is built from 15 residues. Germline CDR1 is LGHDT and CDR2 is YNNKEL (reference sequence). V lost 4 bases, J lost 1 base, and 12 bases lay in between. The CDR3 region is CASSLQVFGTDTQYF. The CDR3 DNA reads TGTGCCAGCAGCCTACAGGTCTTCGGCACAGATACGCAGTATTTT.

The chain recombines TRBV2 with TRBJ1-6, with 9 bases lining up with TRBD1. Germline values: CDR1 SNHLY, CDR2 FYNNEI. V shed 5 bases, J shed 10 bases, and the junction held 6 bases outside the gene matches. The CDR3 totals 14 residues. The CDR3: CASSSTGGESPLHF. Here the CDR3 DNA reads TGTGCCAGCAGTTCCACAGGGGGCGAGTCACCCCTCCACTTT.

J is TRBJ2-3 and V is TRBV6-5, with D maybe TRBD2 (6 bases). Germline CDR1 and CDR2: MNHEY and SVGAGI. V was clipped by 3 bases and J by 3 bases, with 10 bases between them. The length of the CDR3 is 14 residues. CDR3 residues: CASSYMAGTDTQYF. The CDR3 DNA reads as TGTGCCAGCAGTTATATGGCGGGGACAGATACGCAGTATTTT.

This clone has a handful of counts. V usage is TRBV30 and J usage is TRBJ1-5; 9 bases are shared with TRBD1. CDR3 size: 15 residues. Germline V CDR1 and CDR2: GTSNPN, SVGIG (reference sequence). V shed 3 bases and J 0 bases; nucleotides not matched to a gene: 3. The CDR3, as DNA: TGTGCCTGGAGCCCACAGGGGGCTAGCAATCAGCCCCAGCATTTT. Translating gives CAWSPQGASNQPQHF.

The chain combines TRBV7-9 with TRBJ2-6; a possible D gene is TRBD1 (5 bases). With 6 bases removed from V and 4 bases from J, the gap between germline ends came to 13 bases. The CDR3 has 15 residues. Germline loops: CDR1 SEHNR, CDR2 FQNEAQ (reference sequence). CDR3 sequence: CASSSGFPGANVLTF. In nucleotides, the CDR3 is TGTGCCAGCAGTTCAGGGTTCCCCGGGGCCAACGTCCTGACTTTC.

CDR3 region: CASSLVQGHGYTF. In DNA, the CDR3 is TGTGCCAGCAGCTTAGTTCAGGGTCATGGCTACACCTTC. This chain links TRBV11-2 with TRBJ1-2; weak D call: TRBD1 (5 bases). CDR3 size: 13 residues. CDR1 is SGHAT and CDR2 is FQNNGV in the germline V gene. V was pared by 1 base and J by 6 bases, with 9 bases between.

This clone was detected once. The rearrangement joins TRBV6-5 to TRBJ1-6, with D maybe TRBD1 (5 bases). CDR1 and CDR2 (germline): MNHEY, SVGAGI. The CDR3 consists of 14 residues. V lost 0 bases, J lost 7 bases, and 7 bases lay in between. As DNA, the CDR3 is TGTGCCAGCAGTTACTCGGGGCAGAATTCACCCCTCCACTTT. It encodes CASSYSGQNSPLHF.

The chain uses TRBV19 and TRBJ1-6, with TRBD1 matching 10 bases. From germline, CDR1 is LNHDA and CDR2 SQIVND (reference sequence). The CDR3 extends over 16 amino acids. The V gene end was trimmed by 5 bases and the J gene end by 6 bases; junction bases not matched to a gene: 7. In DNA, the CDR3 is TGTGCCAGTAGTTCAACCGGGACAGGGGTTAATTCACCCCTCCACTTT. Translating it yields CASSSTGTGVNSPLHF. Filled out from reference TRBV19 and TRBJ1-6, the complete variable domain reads DGGITQSPKYLFRKEGQNVTLSCEQNLNHDAMYWYRQDPGQGLRLIYYSQIVNDFQKGDIAEGYSVSREKKESFPLTVTSAQKNPTAFYLCASSSTGTGVNSPLHFGNGTRLTVT.

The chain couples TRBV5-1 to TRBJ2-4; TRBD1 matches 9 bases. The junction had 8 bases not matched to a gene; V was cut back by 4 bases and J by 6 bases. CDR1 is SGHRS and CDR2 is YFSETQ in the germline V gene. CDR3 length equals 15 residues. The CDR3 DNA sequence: TGCGCCAGCAGCACCGGACAGGGGCAGGGAAACATTCAGTACTTC. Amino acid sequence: CASSTGQGQGNIQYF.

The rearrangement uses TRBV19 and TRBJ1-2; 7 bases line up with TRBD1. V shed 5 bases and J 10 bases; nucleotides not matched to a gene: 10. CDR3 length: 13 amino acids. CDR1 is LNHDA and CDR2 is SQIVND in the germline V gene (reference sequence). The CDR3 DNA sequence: TGTGCCAGTAGTCCCATGGACAGGACAGCCTACACCTTC. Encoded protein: CASSPMDRTAYTF.

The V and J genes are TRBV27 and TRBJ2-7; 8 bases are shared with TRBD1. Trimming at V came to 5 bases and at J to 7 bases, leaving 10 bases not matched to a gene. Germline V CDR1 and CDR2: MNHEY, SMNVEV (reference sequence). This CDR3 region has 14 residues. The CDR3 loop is CASSNDRGSGEQYF. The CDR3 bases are TGTGCCAGCAGTAATGACAGGGGCTCAGGAGAGCAGTACTTC.

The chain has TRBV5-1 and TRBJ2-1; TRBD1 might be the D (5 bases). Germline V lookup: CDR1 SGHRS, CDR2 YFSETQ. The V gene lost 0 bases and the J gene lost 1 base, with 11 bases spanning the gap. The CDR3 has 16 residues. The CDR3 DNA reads TGCGCCAGCAGCTTGGGGGGCTTAGTATCCTACAATGAGCAGTTCTTC. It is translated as CASSLGGLVSYNEQFF.

The CDR3 region is CASSQPAAMRGRGNIQYF. CDR3 nucleotides: TGTGCCAGCAGCCAACCCGCCGCCATGAGGGGACGGGGGAACATTCAGTACTTC. J is TRBJ2-4 and V is TRBV4-2; possibly TRBD2 for D (6 bases). Trimming left V 2 bases short and J 7 bases short, with 24 bases between. The CDR3 has 18 amino acids. Per germline, CDR1 LGHNA and CDR2 YNFKEQ.

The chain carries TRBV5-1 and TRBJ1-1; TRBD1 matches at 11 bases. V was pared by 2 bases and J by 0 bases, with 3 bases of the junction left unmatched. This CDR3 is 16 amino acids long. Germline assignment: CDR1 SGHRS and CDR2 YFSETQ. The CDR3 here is CASSFGQGALNTEAFF. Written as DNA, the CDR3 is TGCGCCAGCAGCTTCGGACAGGGGGCTTTGAACACTGAAGCTTTCTTT.

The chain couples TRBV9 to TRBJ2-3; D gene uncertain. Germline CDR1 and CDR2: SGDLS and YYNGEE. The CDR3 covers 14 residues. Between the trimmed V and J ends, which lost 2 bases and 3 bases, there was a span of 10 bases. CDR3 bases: TGTGCCAGCAGCGTCAGCGTCCCGACAGATACGCAGTATTTT. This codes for CASSVSVPTDTQYF.

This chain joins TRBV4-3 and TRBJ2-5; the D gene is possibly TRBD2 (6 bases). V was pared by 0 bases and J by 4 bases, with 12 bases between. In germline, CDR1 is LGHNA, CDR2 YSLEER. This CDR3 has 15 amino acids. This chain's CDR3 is CASSQDYGGAETQYF. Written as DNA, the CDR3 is TGCGCCAGCAGCCAAGATTACGGGGGAGCAGAGACCCAGTACTTC.

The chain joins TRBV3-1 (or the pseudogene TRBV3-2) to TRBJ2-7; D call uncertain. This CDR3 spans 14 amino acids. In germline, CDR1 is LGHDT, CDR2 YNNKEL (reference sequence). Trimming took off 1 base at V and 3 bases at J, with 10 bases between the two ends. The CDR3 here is CASSQGWPFYEQYF. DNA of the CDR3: TGTGCCAGCAGCCAAGGGTGGCCTTTCTACGAGCAGTACTTC.

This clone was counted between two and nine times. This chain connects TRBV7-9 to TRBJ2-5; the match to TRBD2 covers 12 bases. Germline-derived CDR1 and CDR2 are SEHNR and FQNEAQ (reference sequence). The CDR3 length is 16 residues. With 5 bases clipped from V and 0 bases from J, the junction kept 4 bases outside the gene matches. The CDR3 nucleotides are TGTGCCAGCAGCACCAGACTAGCGGGGGACCAAGAGACCCAGTACTTC. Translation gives CASSTRLAGDQETQYF. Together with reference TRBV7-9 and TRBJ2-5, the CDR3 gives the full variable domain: DTGVSQNPRHKITKRGQNVTFRCDPISEHNRLYWYRQTLGQGPEFLTYFQNEAQLEKSRLLSDRFSAERPKGSFSTLEIQRTEQGDSAMYLCASSTRLAGDQETQYFGPGTRLLVL.

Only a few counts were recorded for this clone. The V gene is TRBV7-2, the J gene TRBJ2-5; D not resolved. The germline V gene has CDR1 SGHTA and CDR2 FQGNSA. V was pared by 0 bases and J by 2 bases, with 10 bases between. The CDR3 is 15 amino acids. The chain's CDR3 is CASSLAARGQETQYF. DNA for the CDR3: TGTGCCAGCAGCTTAGCGGCTAGAGGACAAGAGACCCAGTACTTC.

The CDR3 DNA follows: TGTGCCAGCACTAATACGTTTACGGGGGGAGACTATGGCTACACCTTC. It is translated as CASTNTFTGGDYGYTF. The V gene is TRBV6-6, the J gene TRBJ1-2; D perhaps matches TRBD1 (5 bases). V lost 7 bases, J lost 3 bases, and 21 bases lay in between. The CDR3 covers 16 residues. Germline V CDR1 and CDR2: MNHNY, SVGAGI (reference sequence).